Presented here are 20 T cell receptor beta chains from one specimen sequenced in a study of blood T cell repertoires in COVID-19. Repertoires were generated with immunoSEQ multiplex PCR, while TCRdb's copy carries only in-frame clones and drops some. The sample contains about 95,000 clones, around 90% of which appear only once. Source material: peripheral blood. These receptors were collected from a woman aged 45 to 65 in a cohort sampled during active COVID-19.

V usage is TRBV3-1 (or the pseudogene TRBV3-2) and J usage is TRBJ2-1, with D hard to call. This CDR3 region has 12 residues. With 4 bases removed from V and 3 bases from J, the gap between germline ends came to 4 bases. The germline gives CDR1 LGHDT, CDR2 YNNKEL (reference sequence). CDR3 protein: CASSLSYNEQFF. The DNA for the CDR3 is TGTGCCAGCAGCCTCAGCTACAATGAGCAGTTCTTC.

The rearrangement joins TRBV5-1 to TRBJ2-7; 8 nucleotides line up with TRBD1. Germline V gene data show CDR1 as SGHRS and CDR2 as YFSETQ. CDR3 size: 15 residues. V trimming: 1 base; J trimming: 5 bases; junction bases outside the gene matches: 8. CDR3 region: CASSLRQGASNEQYF. Here the CDR3 DNA reads TGCGCCAGCAGCTTGCGTCAGGGGGCCTCTAACGAGCAGTACTTC.

V gene TRBV28 combines with J gene TRBJ1-1; D is undetermined. The CDR3 is 12 amino acids. The ends were cut back, 3 bases at V and 11 bases at J, with 13 bases in the middle. The germline CDR1 and CDR2 sequences are MDHEN and SYDVKM. The DNA of the CDR3 is TGTGCCAGCAGTTTTGGAGGACTCGCGGCTTTCTTT. This gives the protein CASSFGGLAAFF.

This sequence joins TRBV2 and TRBJ1-2; D is unclear. Per germline, CDR1 SNHLY and CDR2 FYNNEI. The CDR3 sequence is 13 residues long. Trimming removed 8 bases from V and 5 bases from J, with 15 bases in between. The DNA for the CDR3 is TGTGCCAGCTCGCTAGAGGCAAGATATGGCTACACCTTC. Protein: CASSLEARYGYTF.

This sequence joins TRBV10-3 and TRBJ2-1; TRBD2 aligns across 9 bases. Germline CDR1 ENHRY, CDR2 SYGVKD. This CDR3 is 15 amino acids long. The V segment lost 6 bases and the J segment 7 bases; nucleotides outside the gene matches: 10. The CDR3 DNA sequence: TGTGCCATCAGCCAGAGCCAGCGGGAGGTTAATGAGCAGTTCTTC. Its protein is CAISQSQREVNEQFF.

V usage is TRBV21-1 and J usage is TRBJ1-2; the table's TRBD1 call for D was not verified on the DNA. TRBV21-1 is a recognized pseudogene. This CDR3 region has 16 residues. The CDR3 sequence: CASSVQAASSNYGYTF. The CDR3 DNA reads as TGTGCCAGCAGCGTGCAGGCAGCCTCCTCTAACTATGGCTACACCTTC.

This clone was seen a single time. V gene TRBV7-2 combines with J gene TRBJ2-1, with D possibly being TRBD1 (6 bases). The germline V and J ends were trimmed by 4 bases and 4 bases, with 14 bases remaining between them. The CDR3 totals 15 residues. Looked up from germline, CDR1 is SGHTA and CDR2 is FQGNSA. The CDR3 sequence is CASSSDRLIYNEQFF. The CDR3, as DNA: TGTGCCAGCAGCTCGGACAGACTAATTTACAATGAGCAGTTCTTC.

The rearrangement uses TRBV27 and TRBJ2-7; a possible D gene is TRBD2 (5 bases). This CDR3 is built from 14 residues. Germline V lookup: CDR1 MNHEY, CDR2 SMNVEV (reference sequence). The germline V and J ends were trimmed by 0 bases and 4 bases, with 10 bases remaining between them. CDR3 sequence: CASSLSHGLYEQYF. CDR3 sequence (DNA): TGTGCCAGCAGTTTATCGCATGGACTTTACGAGCAGTACTTC.

The chain carries TRBV7-8 and TRBJ2-5; 14 bases match TRBD2. Germline CDR1 and CDR2: SGHVS and FQNEAQ. The J segment lost 4 bases and the V segment lost 1 base, leaving 2 bases of the junction unmatched. CDR3 length: 16 amino acids. This CDR3 is CASSLGLAGGPETQYF. CDR3 DNA sequence: TGTGCCAGCAGCTTAGGACTAGCGGGGGGGCCAGAGACCCAGTACTTC.

The chain couples TRBV6-5 to TRBJ1-1; D may be TRBD1 (5 bases). Trimming shortened V by 6 bases and J by 4 bases, and 15 bases separated the two germline ends. The CDR3 has 14 amino acids. From germline, CDR1 is MNHEY and CDR2 SVGAGI. The CDR3 DNA is TGTGCCAGCAGGCGAATGGGGGGAAGCACTGAAGCTTTCTTT. Amino acids: CASRRMGGSTEAFF.

V gene TRBV4-2 combines with J gene TRBJ2-7; no clear D gene. The V and J ends lost 4 bases and 1 base respectively, with 17 bases between them. The germline CDR1 and CDR2 sequences are LGHNA and YNFKEQ. The CDR3 runs to 16 residues. The CDR3 sequence is CASSPFGRINSYEQYF. CDR3 nucleotide sequence: TGTGCCAGCAGCCCTTTTGGCAGGATCAATTCCTACGAGCAGTACTTC.

The V gene is TRBV19, the J gene TRBJ1-5, with TRBD1 matching over 8 bases. This CDR3 comprises 14 residues. The trim removed 5 bases at V and 6 bases at J, leaving 6 bases unmatched. Germline assignment: CDR1 LNHDA and CDR2 SQIVND (reference sequence). DNA for the CDR3: TGTGCCAGTAGTTTGACAGGGGAGTTTCAGCCCCAGCATTTT. Protein: CASSLTGEFQPQHF.

This rearrangement joins TRBV11-3 to TRBJ2-7, with a possible D match to TRBD1 (5 bases). This CDR3 has 18 residues. CDR1 and CDR2 (germline): SGHNT, YENEEA. The V and J ends lost 3 bases and 6 bases respectively, with 27 bases between them. The CDR3 DNA follows: TGTGCCAGCAGCTTTATTCCCGGCGGCAGGGCAATAGTGGCCGAGCAGTACTTC. The encoded protein is CASSFIPGGRAIVAEQYF.

This chain connects TRBV5-4 to TRBJ2-1; 11 bases agree with TRBD2. This CDR3 spans 15 amino acids. From germline, CDR1 is SGHNT and CDR2 YYREEE (reference sequence). Trimming cost V 3 bases and J 8 bases; bases outside gene matches: 7. The CDR3: CASSSRLAGFHEQFF. The CDR3 DNA reads as TGTGCCAGCAGCTCGAGACTAGCGGGGTTCCATGAGCAGTTCTTC.

The genes are TRBV15 and TRBJ2-1, with D uncertain. This CDR3 spans 13 amino acids. Deletions cut 0 bases from V and 8 bases from J, with 8 bases between. Germline V gives CDR1 LNHNV, CDR2 YYDKDF (reference sequence). The CDR3 DNA reads as TGTGCCACCAGCAGAGATTTTCAATATGAGCAGTTCTTC. This encodes CATSRDFQYEQFF. The variable domain in full, with the rest retrieved from reference TRBV15 and TRBJ2-1, is DAMVIQNPRYQVTQFGKPVTLSCSQTLNHNVMYWYQQKSSQAPKLLFHYYDKDFNNEADTPDNFQSRRPNTSFCFLDIRSPGLGDTAMYLCATSRDFQYEQFFGPGTRLTVL.

The V gene is TRBV5-1, the J gene TRBJ2-1; perhaps TRBD1 as D (5 bases). CDR3 length: 15 amino acids. The ends were cut back, 4 bases at V and 5 bases at J, with 16 bases in the middle. The germline gives CDR1 SGHRS, CDR2 YFSETQ. The CDR3 spells CASSAQGNGNNEQFF. The CDR3 nucleotides are TGCGCCAGCAGCGCGCAGGGAAATGGGAACAATGAGCAGTTCTTC.

The V and J genes are TRBV7-9 and TRBJ2-7; 7 bases match TRBD2. This CDR3 region has 16 residues. Germline CDR1 SEHNR, CDR2 FQNEAQ (reference sequence). With V trimmed by 2 bases and J by 4 bases, 11 bases remained unmatched. The CDR3 here is CASSLSGASGTYEQYF. Written as DNA, the CDR3 is TGTGCCAGCAGCTTATCTGGGGCTAGCGGAACTTACGAGCAGTACTTC.

The rearrangement uses TRBV27 and TRBJ1-6, with D tentatively TRBD1 (6 bases). Germline V gene data show CDR1 as MNHEY and CDR2 as SMNVEV (reference sequence). V was clipped by 6 bases and J by 6 bases, with 12 bases between them. The CDR3 extends over 14 amino acids. The CDR3 coding sequence is TGTGCCAGCAGCCAAGTGGGGGCTAATTCACCCCTCCACTTT. Translating gives CASSQVGANSPLHF.

J is TRBJ2-1 and V is TRBV5-1, with TRBD1 matching over 7 bases. Germline loops: CDR1 SGHRS, CDR2 YFSETQ. Trimming cost V 4 bases and J 3 bases; bases outside gene matches: 16. The CDR3 is 18 residues long. The CDR3 protein is CASSRSLNRDRVYNEQFF. CDR3 DNA: TGCGCCAGCAGCCGCTCGCTGAACCGGGACAGAGTCTACAATGAGCAGTTCTTC.

This sequence joins TRBV5-1 and TRBJ2-5; D might be TRBD1 (5 bases). This CDR3 has 14 residues. Per the germline V gene, CDR1 is SGHRS and CDR2 is YFSETQ. V gave up 0 bases and J gave up 2 bases, with 8 bases separating them. The CDR3 here is CASSLGTGQETQYF. The CDR3 nucleotides are TGCGCCAGCAGCTTGGGAACAGGTCAAGAGACCCAGTACTTC.